This T cell receptor (beta chain) was observed in a study of T cell repertoires in cytomegalovirus infection. A few counts support this clonotype. Antigen: not known. Germline CDR1 reads MNHEY; CDR2 reads SVGAGI. With 0 bases clipped from V and 2 bases from J, the junction kept 12 bases outside the gene matches. This CDR3 comprises 19 residues. TCRdb reprocessed the reads via MiXCR and lists one record per CDR3 protein. The sample holds about 890,000 distinct CDR3 sequences; roughly 30% are singletons and the top ten take over 12%. The chain joins TRBV6-5 to TRBJ2-3; 9 bases fit TRBD2. The material sequenced was cultured CD8+ T cells from PBMCs, taken from culture after CMV antigen stimulation. This clonotype was obtained from a human donor in good health (CMV status not recorded). Some clones in this sample may be carry-over from other donors' samples. Here the CDR3 DNA reads TGTGCCAGCAGTTACTCATCTTTGAGCGGGGGGCCTCTCACAGATACGCAGTATTTT. It yields the protein CASSYSSLSGGPLTDTQYF.